These T cell receptor beta chains were read from a single sample in a study of cytomegalovirus exposure and HLA in healthy donors. Profiled with immunoSEQ multiplex PCR; TCRdb holds only in-frame clones, not every one. The sample includes some 180,000 clones, about 82% of them seen just once. Sequencing used PBMCs. The origin of the receptors is a man aged 18 to 35 in good health and CMV-seronegative. Each CDR3 is given with its conserved first and last residue. The D gene is left open where the match is weak. Only some rows state a clone size, as once, few, many or a class for expanded clones.

TRBV5-1	NA	15	NA	TRBJ2-7	TGCGCCAGCAGCTTGGTAGCTAGCGCCTCCTACGAGCAGTACTTC	CASSLVASASYEQYF
TRBV9	few	16	TRBD1	TRBJ1-1	TGTGCCAGCAGCGTAGGGTACGGGACAGCTAACACTGAAGCTTTCTTT	CASSVGYGTANTEAFF
TRBV20-1	NA	11	NA	TRBJ2-1	TGCAGTGCTCGTAGTTACAATGAGCAGTTCTTC	CSARSYNEQFF
TRBV5-4	few	14	TRBD1	TRBJ2-7	TGTGCCAGCAGCCAAGGGGGACAGTCCTACGAGCAGTACTTC	CASSQGGQSYEQYF
TRBV18	NA	16	NA	TRBJ2-5	TGTGCCAGCTCACCACGAACAGGGCTAGATGGAGAGACCCAGTACTTC	CASSPRTGLDGETQYF
TRBV5-1	NA	14	TRBD1	TRBJ1-2	TGCGCCAGCAGCAGGCAGGGGGCTAACTATGGCTACACCTTC	CASSRQGANYGYTF
TRBV4-2	NA	16	NA	TRBJ2-1	TGTGCCAGCAGCCAAGATCGAGGTGGCCACCACAATGAGCAGTTCTTC	CASSQDRGGHHNEQFF
TRBV5-1	NA	17	NA	TRBJ1-1	TGCGCCAGCAGCTTGGACGGACAGTGGGACATCGACACTGAAGCTTTCTTT	CASSLDGQWDIDTEAFF
TRBV5-6	NA	13	NA	TRBJ1-1	TGTGCCAGCAGCCTTGGCCCCCCCGCTGAAGCTTTCTTT	CASSLGPPAEAFF
TRBV5-1	NA	13	NA	TRBJ2-5	TGCGCCAGCAGCTTGTCGGGCGGGGAGACCCAGTACTTC	CASSLSGGETQYF
TRBV20-1	NA	11	TRBD1	TRBJ1-1	TGTCAGGGGGCAGGGAACACTGAAGCTTTCTTT	CQGAGNTEAFF
TRBV6-6	few	13	TRBD1	TRBJ2-7	TGTGCCACCGAAGGACAGGGTATGAACGAGCAGTACTTC	CATEGQGMNEQYF
TRBV28	once	11	NA	TRBJ2-7	TGTGCCAGCAGGGTACGGGGCGAGCAGTACTTC	CASRVRGEQYF
TRBV5-1	once	16	TRBD2	TRBJ2-1	TGCGCCAGCAGCTCCATAGCGGGAACATCCTACAATGAGCAGTTCTTC	CASSSIAGTSYNEQFF
TRBV29-1	NA	12	TRBD1	TRBJ2-7	TGCAGCGTAGCCAACAGGGGTAGCGAGCAGTACTTC	CSVANRGSEQYF
TRBV21-1	NA	13	NA	TRBJ2-5	TGTGCCAGGCTCGACAGGCGGCAAGAGACCCAGTACTTC	CARLDRRQETQYF
TRBV25-1	NA	16	NA	TRBJ1-4	TGTGCCAGCAGTGAAATAATCAGTGGAACTAATGAAAAACTGTTTTTT	CASSEIISGTNEKLFF
TRBV7-9	NA	15	TRBD1	TRBJ1-1	TGTGCCAGCAGCCCGAGGACAGGGCCCTTCACTGAAGCTTTCTTT	CASSPRTGPFTEAFF
TRBV19	NA	15	TRBD1	TRBJ2-1	TGTGCCAGTAGTATAGCGCCAACAGGGGCCAATGAGCAGTTCTTC	CASSIAPTGANEQFF
TRBV19	NA	15	TRBD2	TRBJ2-7	TGTGCCACCGCGGGGGGGACACTGACGACTTACGAGCAGTACTTC	CATAGGTLTTYEQYF
TRBV7-6	NA	14	TRBD1	TRBJ2-7	TGTGCCAGCAGCTTCGGGACAGGCTCCTACGAGCAGTACTTC	CASSFGTGSYEQYF
TRBV7-9	NA	15	TRBD2	TRBJ2-1	TGTGCTAGCAGCCCCGGACTAGCCGGATACAATGAGCAGTTCTTC	CASSPGLAGYNEQFF
TRBV14	NA	17	TRBD2	TRBJ2-5	TGTGCCAGCAGCCAATATCAAGGACTAGGCGGTGCGGAGACCCAGTACTTC	CASSQYQGLGGAETQYF
TRBV9	NA	17	TRBD1	TRBJ1-3	TGTGCCAGCAGCGTCCGGGACAGGTTGAGCTCTGGAAACACCATATATTTT	CASSVRDRLSSGNTIYF
TRBV7-9	NA	14	NA	TRBJ1-4	TGTGCCAGCAGCGCCGGGACACCTAATGAAAAACTGTTTTTT	CASSAGTPNEKLFF
TRBV11-2	NA	15	TRBD1	TRBJ2-5	TGTGCCAGCAGCTTGGGGGACAGGACCCAAGAGACCCAGTACTTC	CASSLGDRTQETQYF
TRBV9	NA	14	TRBD1	TRBJ2-7	TGTGCCAGCAGCCCGGGACAGGGGGCGTACGAGCAGTACTTC	CASSPGQGAYEQYF
TRBV30	NA	10	TRBD1	TRBJ1-1	TGTGCCTGGGGGACAGGTGGAGCTTTCTTT	CAWGTGGAFF
TRBV11-1	NA	17	TRBD2	TRBJ2-3	TGTGCCAGCAGCCCCTGGACTAGCGGGAGGGCCGCGGATACGCAGTATTTT	CASSPWTSGRAADTQYF
TRBV28	once	14	NA	TRBJ1-3	TGTGCCAGCGAGGGTGTAGGCTCTGGAAACACCATATATTTT	CASEGVGSGNTIYF
TRBV6-1	NA	13	NA	TRBJ2-5	TGTGCCAGCACCAAACCGCTGCGGGAGACCCAGTACTTC	CASTKPLRETQYF
TRBV29-1	few	14	TRBD1	TRBJ2-1	TGCAGCGTTGAAGCCAGGGGACAGTACAATGAGCAGTTCTTC	CSVEARGQYNEQFF
TRBV10-3	NA	18	TRBD1	TRBJ1-5	TGTGCCATCAGTATACCGGGACAGAGGGAGGCTAGCAATCAGCCCCAGCATTTT	CAISIPGQREASNQPQHF
TRBV20-1	NA	10	NA	TRBJ2-5	TGCAGTGCCGTCTCGGAGACCCAGTACTTC	CSAVSETQYF
TRBV20-1	NA	10	NA	TRBJ2-3	TGCAGTGCTTCGTCGGATACGCAGTATTTT	CSASSDTQYF